This T cell receptor beta chain was obtained from a study of T-cell memory formation after mild COVID-19. Whole-study context: Clusters were largely donor specific.

Trimming left V 7 bases short and J 0 bases short, with 10 bases between. The CDR3 extends over 14 amino acids. From germline, CDR1 is SNHLY and CDR2 FYNNEI. From 5'RACE with constant-segment primers came TCR alpha and TCR beta cDNA libraries that carried sample barcodes and UMIs. TCRdb passed the 5' RACE reads through MiXCR, listing each CDR3 protein once. The table shows fewer than 250,000 distinct CDR3 sequences, with 10% to 13% occurring only once. Study-wide results and caveats: CD4+ contracting clones lay mainly in CM and EM, CD8+ ones in EMRA. Day 15 to 85 contractors were CD4/CD8 balanced; later expanders leaned CD4+.

This clonotype appeared a few times. The antigen is undetermined. Sequenced material: PBMCs or a T cell subset sorted from them (not recorded which). The TCR originated in a man between 18 and 29 years old who had mild COVID-19 (a few samples of this study predate the infection). Cell type and time point are not known. The V gene is TRBV2, the J gene TRBJ2-1; D perhaps matches TRBD1 (6 bases). In nucleotides, the CDR3 is TGTGCCAGCATGAGGGGGAGCTCCTACAATGAGCAGTTCTTC. This encodes CASMRGSSYNEQFF.